The TCR beta chain under discussion was sequenced for a study of identifying expanded T cells in peripheral blood (dated by TCRdb to about 2019). In terms of the full investigation: Separate aliquots of the same genomic DNA pool were sequenced to produce technical replicates, and four replicates were compared in pairs. What the study reported, not specific to this receptor: For all healthy donors, the variance in clone template counts between two-week samples rose significantly as total template count increased. The authors expected that over much longer intervals, such as months to years, biological variance in healthy repertoires might increase even further. Across all healthy-donor time intervals, the beta-binomial model significantly lowered both the number of clones called differentially abundant and the false-positive rate. The binomial model flagged approximately 1.2 differentially abundant clones between technical replicates but about 15 over about 2 weeks and 19 over roughly 4 weeks.

About this clone: It has no known antigen specificity. The sample holds no much larger clone one base away, and base qualities are not on file.

No immune events such as infections were documented for the healthy donors during the collection period. To calibrate time-dependent variance in a beta-binomial model of T-cell clone differential abundance, blood repertoires from healthy donors were used as a training cohort. The training cohort comprised approximately 10 healthy donors, 3 female and 7 male. The donors were between roughly 29 and 70 years old, with an average age of about 40 years. Obtained from a commercial supplier, whole blood was collected from each healthy donor at three time points set two weeks apart. For immunosequencing, genomic DNA was extracted from whole blood that had not been sorted. The CDR3, from cysteine to phenylalanine, totals 14 residues. The sequence is cut down to CDR3 DNA, 42 bases in frame from base 1. Trimming takes 7 bases off V and 1 base off J; junction bases not matched to a gene: 4. CDR1 and CDR2 were assigned from the germline V gene as MNHEY and SVGAGI.

The immunoSEQ Assay, which relies on bias-controlled multiplex PCR amplification of genomic DNA, was used to profile TCRbeta CDR3 regions. For the original study's pipeline: To quantify the absolute abundance of each unique TCRbeta CDR3 region, the sequences were collapsed and filtered. Differential abundance was tested with a binomial (Fisher-equivalent) model and with a beta-binomial model adding time-dependent variance fitted from healthy donors. Clones with fewer than 5 combined templates were excluded, and clones with Benjamini-Hochberg FDR below 0.01 were called differentially abundant. The form v = (b*log(k)+a)^2 was used to model beta-binomial variance as a function of total template count across the two samples. This immuneACCESS table, as held by TCRdb, lists in-frame sequences with V and J called but not all clones. Of the missing ones, under half trace to an unresolved V gene in checked studies; the others have no known cause. The V and J calls and clone size come from that table; D and trimming were worked out from the DNA. The sample profile shows roughly 86,000 clones; more than 75% of them were found once. Around 4.3% of the sample is in the top ten clones.

The source is a person aged 18 to 70 in good health. The sequence is built from TRBV6-5 and TRBJ1-1, and TRBD1 aligns with 9 junction nucleotides. Source material: blood. The DNA sequence is TGTGCCAGCAAGCCGGGACAGGGGAACACTGAAGCTTTCTTT. It encodes CASKPGQGNTEAFF.